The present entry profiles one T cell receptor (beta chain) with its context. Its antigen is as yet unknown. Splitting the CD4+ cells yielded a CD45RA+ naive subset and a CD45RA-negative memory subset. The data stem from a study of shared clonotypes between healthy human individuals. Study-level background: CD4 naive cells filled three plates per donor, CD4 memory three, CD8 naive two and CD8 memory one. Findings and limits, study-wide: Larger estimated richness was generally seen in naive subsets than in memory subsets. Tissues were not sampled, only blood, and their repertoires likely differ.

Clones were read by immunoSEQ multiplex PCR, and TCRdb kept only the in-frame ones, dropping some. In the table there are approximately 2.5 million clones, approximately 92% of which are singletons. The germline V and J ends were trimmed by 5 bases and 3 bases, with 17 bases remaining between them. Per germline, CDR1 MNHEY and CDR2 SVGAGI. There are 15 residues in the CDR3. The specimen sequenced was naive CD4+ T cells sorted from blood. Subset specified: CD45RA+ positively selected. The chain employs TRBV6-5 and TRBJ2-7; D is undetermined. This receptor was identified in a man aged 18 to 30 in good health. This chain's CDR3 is CASSPRTLRGYEQYF. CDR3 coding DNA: TGTGCCAGCAGTCCGCGGACCCTCCGCGGCTACGAGCAGTACTTC.